The clone carrying this T cell receptor beta chain occurred a few times. The identical CDR3 is also encoded by other nucleotide sequences in the sample. These data originate in a study of blood T cell repertoires in COVID-19. Overall study: Sites across the United States, Italy and Spain contributed samples from acute and convalescent COVID-19. In each case, the material was cDNA or gDNA derived from T cells, B-cell-depleted T cells, or PBMCs.

The germline V gene encodes CDR1 SEHNR and CDR2 FQNEAQ (reference sequence). V lost 2 bases and J 4 bases, leaving 6 bases between the germline ends. The CDR3 is 13 residues long. Original handling: Reference gene primer amplification gave nucleated cell count estimates. This table comes from immunoSEQ multiplex PCR, and its TCRdb copy is limited to in-frame clones, with some not included. V, J and clone size derive from that table, while D and trimming were established from the DNA sequence. Among 250,000 or so clones listed, less than 90% were seen once. This sequence was found in a man aged 25-45 years with active or convalescent COVID-19. Sequenced sample: peripheral blood. This rearrangement joins TRBV7-9 to TRBJ1-5; D ambiguous. CDR3 in DNA: TGTGCCAGCAGCTTATCCGGGAATCAGCCCCAGCATTTT. It yields the protein CASSLSGNQPQHF.